The rows below give T cell receptor beta chains drawn from one sample of a study of blood T cells in healthy people across ages. TCRdb analysed the 5' RACE reads with MiXCR anew, one entry per CDR3 protein. The sample yields approximately 320,000 distinct CDR3 sequences, less than 30% seen once. The material sequenced was blood. These receptors all stem from a woman in her sixties or seventies in good health. Both conserved end residues are part of each CDR3.

j_call v_call cdr3_aa
TRBJ1-1 TRBV5-1 CASRLDRRNTEAFF
TRBJ2-2 TRBV28 CASSLSRSGELFF
NA TRBV6-2/TRBV6-3 CASSYGQSSYEQYF
TRBJ2-1 TRBV5-1 CASSLGAAQNEQFF
TRBJ1-1 TRBV29-1 CSVRGDSGKNTEAFF
TRBJ1-1 TRBV9 CASSVLGDTEAFF
TRBJ1-1 TRBV6-5 CASSVDSQRTEAFF
TRBJ2-3 TRBV11-3 CASSKREGPTDTQYF
TRBJ1-4 TRBV2 CASSAGTSVEKLFF
TRBJ2-6 TRBV7-3 CASSYPGMTGANVLTF
TRBJ1-1 TRBV4-2 CASSQEFTGAGEAFF
TRBJ2-7 TRBV5-1 CASSSGPRATRVSYEQYF
TRBJ1-5 TRBV5-6 CASSRDRGNSNQPQHF
NA TRBV4-2 CASSQAGQGNGTQYF
TRBJ1-1 TRBV29-1 CSVLPGGSTEAFF
TRBJ2-5 TRBV7-2 CASSQGTSGVQETQYF
TRBJ2-5 TRBV20-1 CSPRQGQETQYF
TRBJ2-7 TRBV19 CASSEIDRGGYEQYF
TRBJ1-5 TRBV5-1 CASSLDGGQPQHF
TRBJ2-7 TRBV6-6 CASIEGGNSYEQYF
TRBJ2-6 TRBV28 CASSLNLQGNGANVLTF
TRBJ2-3 TRBV29-1 CSAPGSSNTQYF
TRBJ2-3 TRBV28 CASRPTIAGGTDTQYF
TRBJ1-5 TRBV20-1 CSARDLYVGRNQPQHF
TRBJ2-1 TRBV3-1 CASSQPLRGNEQFF
TRBJ1-2 TRBV9 CASSVQGDYGYTF
TRBJ1-2 TRBV5-1 CASSLGSNYGYTF
NA TRBV7-9 CASSLGGKDHEQYF
TRBJ1-1 TRBV18 CASSKNPMNTEAFF